Reported below is one TCR beta chain. The antigen remains undetermined. The CDR3 is made up of 14 amino acids. Trimming pared 6 bases from V and 2 bases from J, leaving 13 bases between. The V gene's germline CDR1 is SGHTA and CDR2 FQGNSA. The source of the sample is a study of CD8+ T cells in alopecia areata. Overall study context: Tofacitinib exposure lasted 6 to 18 months, followed by 6 months off drug. Severity scores in treated patients reflected the percentage of scalp affected. Overall study results and limits: Only one nonresponder was present, which leaves the link between baseline CD8+ expansion and response uncertain. The study found higher clonality in lesional than normal scalp, especially in alopecia totalis/universalis.

As for treatment: oral pan-JAK inhibitor, 5-10 mg twice daily. Sequencing templates came from extracted RNA that was reverse transcribed into cDNA. Repertoires were generated with immunoSEQ multiplex PCR, while TCRdb's copy carries only in-frame clones and drops some. The table shows about 160,000 clones, with about two thirds occurring only once. This receptor was taken from a human donor with alopecia areata. The rearrangement links TRBV7-2 to TRBJ2-5; possibly TRBD2 for D (6 bases). This sample comprised CD4+ T cells sorted from blood, obtained at week 4, from a patient treated with tofacitinib. The CDR3 region has the DNA TGTGCCAGCAGTCATAGCGGTTCTCAAGAGACCCAGTACTTC. The encoded protein is CASSHSGSQETQYF.